This T cell receptor (beta chain) comes out of a study of T-cell reconstitution after alpha-beta-depleted transplantation in children. The study, taken as a whole, reports: Reportedly, alpha-beta T cells present about two months post-transplant originated from several hundred expanded clones of graft origin. T-cell counts and diversity at one year following transplant were attributed mainly to newly produced T cells. After transplant, high TCRbeta diversity at day 60 in some patients arose from surviving recipient T cells and thymic progenitors.

The authors prepared the TCRbeta library with unique molecular identifiers. TCRdb re-called the PCR reads with MiXCR, one entry per CDR3 protein. The sample holds approximately 230,000 distinct CDR3 sequences; about a quarter are singletons and the top ten take around 2.5%. Germline V lookup: CDR1 MNHEY, CDR2 SVGAGI. This CDR3 is 17 amino acids long. V lost 5 bases, J lost 0 bases, and 20 bases lay in between. At least ten counts were recorded for this clonotype. Antigen unknown. The chain employs TRBV6-5 and TRBJ2-7; D is ambiguous. The clonotype comes from a girl aged 2 to 9 with Fanconi anemia, due to receive a stem cell transplant. Sample: PBMCs, taken before TCRalphabeta/CD19-depleted stem cell transplant. As DNA, the CDR3 is TGTGCCAGCAGTCCCCAGACGACGGTGATAAGCTCCTACGAGCAGTACTTC. Its translation: CASSPQTTVISSYEQYF.